This T cell receptor (beta chain) was identified in a study of blood T cell repertoires in COVID-19. Whole-study context: Nucleic acid was either cDNA or gDNA, and it came from T cells, B-cell-depleted T cells, or PBMCs.

Germline CDR1 ENHRY, CDR2 SYGVKD. Trimming cost V 10 bases and J 3 bases, with 6 bases left between them. This CDR3 is 11 amino acids long. Clones were read by immunoSEQ multiplex PCR, and TCRdb kept only the in-frame ones, dropping some. The table lists fewer than 80,000 clones, roughly 90% of them singletons. This clone was observed once. Sequenced: peripheral blood. The chain combines TRBV10-3 with TRBJ1-4; D is undetermined. The receptor was isolated from a man aged 30 to 39 with acute or convalescent COVID-19. The CDR3 nucleotides are TGTGCCACGAGTCCTAATGAAAAACTGTTTTTT. Translated, it gives CATSPNEKLFF.